This T cell receptor (beta chain) was captured by sequencing in a study of blood T cell repertoires in COVID-19. Assay used: immunoSEQ multiplex PCR; TCRdb lists only in-frame clones, some missing. The repertoire consists of 150,000 to 200,000 clones, with roughly four fifths occurring once and the leading ten covering roughly 3%. This CDR3 is 13 amino acids long. CDR1 is GTSNPN, CDR2 SVGIG, per germline (reference sequence). Deletions cut 0 bases from V and 5 bases from J, with 11 bases between. The sequence came from a human donor with acute or convalescent COVID-19. The donor label of this sample is uncertain. The chain employs TRBV30 and TRBJ2-7; D is possibly TRBD2 (5 bases). Sequenced input: peripheral blood. The CDR3 DNA reads as TGTGCCTGGAGTGTATCTAGCATACACGAGCAGTACTTC. It specifies CAWSVSSIHEQYF.